This is a list of T cell receptor beta chains from one sample in a study of cytomegalovirus exposure and HLA in healthy donors. The table came from immunoSEQ multiplex PCR; TCRdb's copy has only in-frame clones and leaves some out. The sample lists 150,000 to 200,000 clones; under 80% were seen once. Sequencing input: PBMCs. Receptor source: a female donor in good health and CMV-seronegative. Each CDR3 is given with its conserved first and last residue. D genes are given only for firm matches. Rows may omit the clone size; those that give it use once, few, many or a size class.

j_gene | abundance | d_gene | v_gene | len | CDR3aa | CDR3nt
TRBJ2-3 | . | . | TRBV29-1 | 14 | CSVERREWTDTQYF | TGCAGCGTTGAGAGACGGGAGTGGACAGATACGCAGTATTTT
TRBJ2-3 | . | TRBD2 | TRBV2 | 15 | CASKPGTSSTDTQYF | TGTGCCAGCAAGCCCGGGACTAGTAGCACAGATACGCAGTATTTT
TRBJ2-3 | . | . | TRBV11-1 | 15 | CASSPQRSSTDTQYF | TGTGCCAGCAGCCCACAACGGAGTAGCACAGATACGCAGTATTTT
TRBJ1-1 | . | TRBD1 | TRBV7-9 | 17 | CASSPLVGGDRGTEAFF | TGTGCCAGCAGCCCTCTGGTGGGGGGGGACAGGGGTACTGAAGCTTTCTTT
TRBJ1-1 | . | TRBD1 | TRBV18 | 14 | CASCLGQGATEAFF | TGTGCCAGCTGCCTGGGACAGGGGGCAACTGAAGCTTTCTTT
TRBJ2-3 | . | TRBD2 | TRBV7-9 | 19 | CASSSPGGSGRALLNTQYF | TGTGCCAGCAGCTCTCCCGGGGGTAGCGGGAGGGCCCTCCTTAATACGCAGTATTTT
TRBJ1-2 | . | TRBD1 | TRBV7-9 | 14 | CASSLGDRGHGYTF | TGTGCCAGCAGCTTAGGCGACAGGGGACATGGCTACACCTTC
TRBJ1-1 | . | . | TRBV29-1 | 12 | CSVLTGNTEAFF | TGCAGCGTTCTAACCGGTAACACTGAAGCTTTCTTT
TRBJ2-1 | . | TRBD1 | TRBV7-9 | 15 | CASSSGQAFYNEQFF | TGTGCCAGCAGCTCAGGACAGGCGTTTTACAATGAGCAGTTCTTC
TRBJ1-5 | few | . | TRBV6-1 | 17 | CASSEAERGYGNQPQHF | TGTGCCAGCAGTGAGGCGGAGAGGGGGTACGGCAATCAGCCCCAGCATTTT
TRBJ2-1 | . | TRBD2 | TRBV30 | 15 | CAWSGPSGGYNEQFF | TGTGCCTGGAGTGGCCCTAGCGGGGGCTACAATGAGCAGTTCTTC
TRBJ2-5 | . | TRBD1 | TRBV5-4 | 15 | CASSFPGQGKETQYF | TGTGCCAGCAGCTTCCCGGGACAGGGGAAAGAGACCCAGTACTTC
TRBJ1-4 | . | TRBD1 | TRBV6-1 | 16 | CASSAYRQGANEKLFF | TGTGCCAGCAGTGCGTACCGACAGGGGGCTAATGAAAAACTGTTTTTT
TRBJ1-2 | . | . | TRBV5-1 | 14 | CASSLAQGRDGYTF | TGCGCCAGCAGCTTGGCGCAGGGGAGGGATGGCTACACCTTC
TRBJ2-3 | . | . | TRBV7-8 | 17 | CASAPLGWGTSTDTQYF | TGTGCCAGCGCCCCCCTGGGGTGGGGGACTAGCACAGATACGCAGTATTTT
TRBJ1-6 | . | TRBD1 | TRBV18 | 17 | CASSPYDQGAFNSPLHF | TGTGCCAGCTCACCGTATGATCAGGGGGCGTTTAATTCACCCCTCCACTTT
TRBJ1-1 | . | . | TRBV9 | 15 | CASSVDGLNTVEAFF | TGTGCCAGCAGCGTCGATGGACTGAACACTGTGGAAGCTTTCTTT
TRBJ1-1 | . | . | TRBV7-9 | 14 | CASSLGRDSTEAFF | TGTGCCAGCAGCTTGGGCAGGGATTCCACTGAAGCTTTCTTT
TRBJ2-7 | . | . | TRBV6-6 | 15 | CASTQGLSRNREQYF | TGTGCCAGCACTCAGGGTCTATCGAGGAATCGGGAGCAGTACTTC
TRBJ1-1 | once | . | TRBV19 | 17 | CASTPWGGRGVNTEAFF | TGTGCCAGTACGCCCTGGGGTGGCCGGGGGGTGAACACTGAAGCTTTCTTT
TRBJ2-1 | . | TRBD2 | TRBV5-1 | 16 | CASSTFSGRAFNEQFF | TGCGCCAGCAGCACCTTTAGCGGGAGGGCCTTCAATGAGCAGTTCTTC
TRBJ1-2 | . | . | TRBV19 | 15 | CASSILMGGTYGYTF | TGTGCCAGTAGTATTCTCATGGGGGGGACCTATGGCTACACCTTC
TRBJ1-1 | once | TRBD1 | TRBV7-6 | 18 | CASSALPGQGAANTEAFF | TGTGCCAGCAGCGCACTCCCGGGACAGGGGGCCGCAAACACTGAAGCTTTCTTT
TRBJ1-5 | . | . | TRBV5-1 | 14 | CASSTDSFNQPQHF | TGCGCCAGCAGCACCGACAGTTTCAATCAGCCCCAGCATTTT
TRBJ2-2 | . | . | TRBV27 | 15 | CASSTRTALTGELFF | TGTGCCAGCAGTACCCGGACAGCCCTCACCGGGGAGCTGTTTTTT
TRBJ2-2 | . | TRBD2 | TRBV7-8 | 18 | CASSPGLAGGLGTGELFF | TGTGCCAGCAGCCCGGGACTAGCGGGAGGGCTGGGCACCGGGGAGCTGTTTTTT
TRBJ2-1 | . | . | TRBV5-1 | 16 | CASSRGGGNVYNEQFF | TGCGCCAGCAGCAGGGGGGGAGGTAATGTCTACAATGAGCAGTTCTTC
TRBJ2-1 | once | . | TRBV7-3 | 15 | CASPHPGTPDNEQFF | TGTGCCAGCCCCCACCCCGGGACACCTGACAATGAGCAGTTCTTC
TRBJ2-5 | . | . | TRBV7-9 | 15 | CASSLMAGVAAAQYF | TGTGCCAGCAGCTTAATGGCAGGGGTGGCCGCGGCCCAGTACTTC
TRBJ2-7 | . | TRBD1 | TRBV9 | 15 | CASSVGDRGLYEQYF | TGTGCCAGCAGCGTGGGGGACAGGGGGCTCTACGAGCAGTACTTC
TRBJ1-2 | . | . | TRBV30 | 14 | CAWSLRGGNYGYTF | TGTGCCTGGAGTCTAAGGGGAGGTAACTATGGCTACACCTTC
TRBJ2-4 | . | TRBD1 | TRBV13 | 16 | CASSFTGGGGYNIQYF | TGTGCCAGCAGCTTTACAGGGGGCGGAGGATATAACATTCAGTACTTC
TRBJ1-5 | . | TRBD1 | TRBV28 | 18 | CASSLPRQGLGHSQPQHF | TGTGCCAGCAGTTTACCCCGACAGGGGCTCGGTCATTCGCAGCCCCAGCATTTT
TRBJ2-7 | . | TRBD1 | TRBV5-1 | 14 | CASSPDRGSYEQYF | TGCGCCAGCAGCCCGGACAGGGGGTCCTACGAGCAGTACTTC
TRBJ1-2 | . | TRBD1 | TRBV25-1 | 15 | CASSEGTGFYYGYTF | TGTGCCAGCAGTGAGGGGACAGGGTTTTACTATGGCTACACCTTC
TRBJ1-6 | . | . | TRBV19 | 16 | CASSIDLRSYNSPLHF | TGTGCCAGTAGTATAGATCTACGCTCCTATAATTCACCCCTCCACTTT
TRBJ2-7 | . | . | TRBV6-4 | 10 | CASSGNEQYF | TGTGCCAGCAGTGGTAACGAGCAGTACTTC
TRBJ2-7 | . | . | TRBV6-1 | 13 | CASSDGVLYEQYF | TGTGCCAGCAGTGACGGGGTCCTCTACGAGCAGTACTTC
TRBJ2-5 | . | TRBD2 | TRBV6-6 | 16 | CASSPGTSGGKETQYF | TGTGCCAGCAGTCCCGGGACTAGCGGGGGGAAAGAGACCCAGTACTTC
TRBJ1-6 | . | . | TRBV25-1 | 15 | CASSEPSSYNSPLHF | TGTGCCAGCAGTGAACCCAGCTCCTATAATTCACCCCTCCACTTT
TRBJ2-5 | few | TRBD2 | TRBV5-4 | 15 | CASGSAGGQGETQYF | TGTGCCAGCGGTAGCGCGGGGGGGCAAGGGGAGACCCAGTACTTC